This TCR beta chain was profiled in a study of T cells in Graves' hyperthyroidism and ophthalmopathy. Findings of the study overall: Most clonotypes that expanded in the thyroid above 0.001 also showed up in blood.

TCR beta CDR3 region amplification was performed from RNA transcripts. First-round RT-PCR with HTBI primers amplified the TCR CDR3 region. TCRdb used MiXCR to reprocess the multiplex PCR reads, holding one entry per CDR3 protein. This sample has around 540,000 distinct CDR3 sequences; around 46% occur once, and the top ten carry 8% to 8.5%. About this clonotype itself: What it binds is unknown.

Stable Graves' hyperthyroidism denoted no ophthalmopathy progression over 18 months. Uncontrolled infections, other autoimmune diseases, pregnancy or lactation led to exclusion of patients. Diagnoses used clinical symptoms, serum thyroxine and TRAb, thyroid ultrasound and orbital computed tomography. Trimming removed 7 bases from V and 4 bases from J; junction bases left unmatched: 5. The CDR3 runs 13 residues. Germline assignment: CDR1 KGHDR and CDR2 SFDVKD. Material: peripheral blood or thyroid tissue (not recorded which). The V gene is TRBV24-1, the J gene TRBJ1-1, with 7 nucleotides matching TRBD1. This receptor was taken from a woman in her late teens or twenties with Graves' hyperthyroidism. The DNA of the CDR3 is TGTGCCACCAGGAGGGGGCCTAGCACTGAAGCTTTCTTT. This encodes CATRRGPSTEAFF.